This T cell receptor (beta chain) emerged from a study of tumor-infiltrating lymphocytes in localized non-small cell lung cancer. V lost 7 bases and J lost 5, with 9 bases in between. Germline V gene data show CDR1 as MDHEN and CDR2 as SYDVKM. The length of the CDR3 is 12 residues. The data were produced by immunoSEQ multiplex PCR, yet TCRdb's version contains in-frame clones alone and is incomplete. Of about 16,000 clones detected, approximately 68% appear once; the ten largest clones hold 6% to 8%. The TCR comes from a human donor with non-small cell lung cancer. The genes are TRBV28 and TRBJ2-1; D uncertain. The sample consisted of lung tumor tissue. The CDR3, as DNA: TGTGCCAGCAACAACAGCGACAATGAGCAGTTCTTC. Its translation is CASNNSDNEQFF.